The sequence of this T cell receptor (beta chain) was determined in a study of blood T cell repertoires in COVID-19. This clone has only one observation. The CDR3 spans 15 residues. V shed 3 bases, J shed 0 bases, and the junction held 1 base outside the gene matches. CDR1 and CDR2 from the germline V gene are SGHTA and FQGTGA. The repertoire was sequenced with immunoSEQ multiplex PCR; TCRdb's copy has only in-frame clones and lacks some. The sample has about 180,000 clones; 70% to 80% are singletons. Sequencing was performed on PBMCs or T cells enriched from blood (not recorded which). This receptor was identified in a woman between 45 and 65 years old who had recovered from COVID-19. The chain employs TRBV7-3 and TRBJ2-1; 8 bases fit TRBD2. CDR3 DNA sequence: TGTGCCAGCAGCTTCACTAGCGGCTCCTACAATGAGCAGTTCTTC. It is translated as CASSFTSGSYNEQFF.